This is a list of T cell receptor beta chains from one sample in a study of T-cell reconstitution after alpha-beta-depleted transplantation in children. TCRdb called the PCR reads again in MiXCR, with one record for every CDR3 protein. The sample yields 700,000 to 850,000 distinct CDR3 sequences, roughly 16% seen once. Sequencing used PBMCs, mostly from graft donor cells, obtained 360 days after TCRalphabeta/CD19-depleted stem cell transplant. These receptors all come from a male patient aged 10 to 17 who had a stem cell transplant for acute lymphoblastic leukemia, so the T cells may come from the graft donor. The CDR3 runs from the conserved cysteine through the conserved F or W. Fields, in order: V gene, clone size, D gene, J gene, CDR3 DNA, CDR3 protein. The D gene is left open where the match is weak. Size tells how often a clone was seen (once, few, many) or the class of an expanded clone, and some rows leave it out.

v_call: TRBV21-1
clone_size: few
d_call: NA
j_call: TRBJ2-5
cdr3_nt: TGTGCCAGCAGCAAAGCCGTTAGCGGCGGCGAGACCCAGTACTTC
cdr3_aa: CASSKAVSGGETQYF

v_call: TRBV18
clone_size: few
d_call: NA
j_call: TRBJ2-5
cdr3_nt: TGTGCCAGCTCACCACCTTGGGGTCAAGAGACCCAGTACTTC
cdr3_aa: CASSPPWGQETQYF

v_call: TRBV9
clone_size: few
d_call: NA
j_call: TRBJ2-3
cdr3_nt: TGTGCCAGCAGCCCCGGGGATTCAAGAGATACGCAGTATTTT
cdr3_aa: CASSPGDSRDTQYF

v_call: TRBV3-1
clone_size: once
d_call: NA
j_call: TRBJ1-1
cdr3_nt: TGTGCCAGCAGCCCGATAAAGAGCGGGAGGAACACTGAAGCTTTCTTT
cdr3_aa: CASSPIKSGRNTEAFF

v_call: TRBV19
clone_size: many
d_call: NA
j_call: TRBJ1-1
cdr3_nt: TGTGCCAGTAGTAGCAGGGAGAACACTGAAGCTTTCTTT
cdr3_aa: CASSSRENTEAFF

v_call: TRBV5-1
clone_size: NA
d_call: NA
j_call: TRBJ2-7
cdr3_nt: TGCGCCAGCAGCTTGCCGAAGAGGACCTCCTACGAGCAGTACTTC
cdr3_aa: CASSLPKRTSYEQYF

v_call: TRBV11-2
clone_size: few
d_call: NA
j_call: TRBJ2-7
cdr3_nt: TGTGCCAGCAGCTCGCAAGCTGGGACTTACCCCTACGAGCAGTACTTC
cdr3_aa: CASSSQAGTYPYEQYF

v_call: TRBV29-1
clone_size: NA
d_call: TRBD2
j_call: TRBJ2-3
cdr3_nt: TGCAGCGTTGAGGGTGAGCGGACTAGCGGGAGGACAGATACGCAGTATTTT
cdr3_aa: CSVEGERTSGRTDTQYF

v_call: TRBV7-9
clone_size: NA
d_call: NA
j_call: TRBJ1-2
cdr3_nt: TGTGCCAGCAGCTTAGTAGACGGGGGAGGCTATGGCTACACCTTC
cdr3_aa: CASSLVDGGGYGYTF

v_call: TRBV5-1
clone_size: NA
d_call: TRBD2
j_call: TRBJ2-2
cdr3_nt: TGCGCCAGCAGAAAGGGACTAGCGGTAAACACCGGGGAGCTGTTTTTT
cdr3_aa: CASRKGLAVNTGELFF

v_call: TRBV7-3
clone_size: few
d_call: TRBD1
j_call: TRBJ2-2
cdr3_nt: TGTGCCAGCAGCTCTCGACAGGGGAACACCGGGGAGCTGTTTTTT
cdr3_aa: CASSSRQGNTGELFF

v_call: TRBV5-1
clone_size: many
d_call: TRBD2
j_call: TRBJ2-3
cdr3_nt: TGCGCCAGCAGCTTTGGGACTAGCAAAGATACGCAGTATTTT
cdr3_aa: CASSFGTSKDTQYF

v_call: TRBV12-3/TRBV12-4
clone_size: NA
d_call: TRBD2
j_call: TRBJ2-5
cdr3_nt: TGTGCCAGCAGTTTAAGCCTGACTAGCGAGACCCAGTACTTC
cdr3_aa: CASSLSLTSETQYF

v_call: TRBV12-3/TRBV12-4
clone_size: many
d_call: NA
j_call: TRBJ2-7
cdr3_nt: TGTGCCAGCAGTTCACTGCCCCAGGGTGCGATACGCGAGCAGTACTTC
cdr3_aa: CASSSLPQGAIREQYF

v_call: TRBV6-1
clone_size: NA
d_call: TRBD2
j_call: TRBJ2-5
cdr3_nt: TGTGCCAGCTCAGGACTAGCAGGCGGAGGGACCCAGTACTTC
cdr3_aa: CASSGLAGGGTQYF

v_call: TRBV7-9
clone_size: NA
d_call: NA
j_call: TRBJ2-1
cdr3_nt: TGTGCCAGCAGCTTAGTGCTCGAGGGGTACACCGAGCAGTTCTTC
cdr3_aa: CASSLVLEGYTEQFF

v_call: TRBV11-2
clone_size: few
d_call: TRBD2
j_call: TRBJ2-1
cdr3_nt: TGTGCCAGCAGCTCCATCACCCTAGCGGGAGAGCAGTTCTTC
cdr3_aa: CASSSITLAGEQFF

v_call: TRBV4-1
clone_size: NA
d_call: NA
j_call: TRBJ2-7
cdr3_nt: TGCGCCAGCTCTACCCGAATTCTTAGCGGCTACGAGCAGTACTTC
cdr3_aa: CASSTRILSGYEQYF

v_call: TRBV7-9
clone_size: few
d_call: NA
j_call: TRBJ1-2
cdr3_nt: TGTGCCAGCAGCTTAGCCCAGGCCAGCGACTATGGCTACACCTTC
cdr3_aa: CASSLAQASDYGYTF

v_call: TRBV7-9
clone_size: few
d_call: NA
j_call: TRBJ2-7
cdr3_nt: TGTGCCAGCCAGGGGGCGTCTAGCGGGGTTCCCTCCTACGAGCAGTACTTC
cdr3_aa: CASQGASSGVPSYEQYF

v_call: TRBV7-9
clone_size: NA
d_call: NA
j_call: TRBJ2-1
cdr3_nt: TGTGCCAGCAGTACACCGGTACCTTACAATGAGCAGTTCTTC
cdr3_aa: CASSTPVPYNEQFF

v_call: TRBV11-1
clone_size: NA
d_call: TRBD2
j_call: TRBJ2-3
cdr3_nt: TGTGCCAGCAGCTGGGCGGCGGGGACGGGAGGCTCTAGCACAGATACGCAGTATTTT
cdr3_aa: CASSWAAGTGGSSTDTQYF

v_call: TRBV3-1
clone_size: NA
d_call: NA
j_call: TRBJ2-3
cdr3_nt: TGTGCCAGCAGCCAAGATATGGGAGCCAGCACAGATACGCAGTATTTT
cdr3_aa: CASSQDMGASTDTQYF

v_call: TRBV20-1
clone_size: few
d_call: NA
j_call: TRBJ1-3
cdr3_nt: TGCAGTGCTAGAGGAGGTAGACCGACACCCCTGGACGGAAACACCATATATTTT
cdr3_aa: CSARGGRPTPLDGNTIYF

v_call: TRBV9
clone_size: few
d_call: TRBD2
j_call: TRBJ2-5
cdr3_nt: TGTGCCAGCAGCGTTCTAGCGGGGAGGACCCAGTACTTC
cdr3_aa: CASSVLAGRTQYF

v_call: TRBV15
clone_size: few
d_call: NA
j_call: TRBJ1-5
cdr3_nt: TGTGCCACCAGCAGACCTAGACCGAATCAGCCCCAGCATTTT
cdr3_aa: CATSRPRPNQPQHF

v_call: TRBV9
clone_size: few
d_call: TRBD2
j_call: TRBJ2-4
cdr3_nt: TGTGCCAGCAGCGTAGAAGGGACTAGCGGAGCCAAAAACATTCAGTACTTC
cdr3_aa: CASSVEGTSGAKNIQYF

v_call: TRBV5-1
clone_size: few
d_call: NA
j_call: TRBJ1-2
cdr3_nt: TGCGCCAGCAGCTTGACGGGGGCTATCGACTATGGCTACACCTTC
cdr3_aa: CASSLTGAIDYGYTF

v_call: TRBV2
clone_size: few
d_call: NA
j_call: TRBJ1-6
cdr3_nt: TGTGCCAGCACCCCAGACAGGCCGGGCAATTCACCCCTCCACTTT
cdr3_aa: CASTPDRPGNSPLHF

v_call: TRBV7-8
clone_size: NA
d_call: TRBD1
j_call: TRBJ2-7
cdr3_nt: TGTGCCAGCAGCTTACGTACGCCTGGGGACAGGGACTACGAGCAGTACTTC
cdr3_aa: CASSLRTPGDRDYEQYF

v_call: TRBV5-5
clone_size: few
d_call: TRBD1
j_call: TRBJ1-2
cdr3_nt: TGTGCCAGCAGCCTGTCCGGGACAGGGGAGGGCTACACCTTC
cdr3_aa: CASSLSGTGEGYTF

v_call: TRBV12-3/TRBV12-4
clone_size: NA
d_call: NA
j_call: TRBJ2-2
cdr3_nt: TGTGCCAGCAGTCCCACCCGGGACTTCGCCGGGGAGCTGTTTTTT
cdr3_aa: CASSPTRDFAGELFF

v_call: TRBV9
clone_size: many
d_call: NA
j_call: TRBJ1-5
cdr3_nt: TGTGCCAGCAGCGTGTTCCCGGGGCGCAATCAGCCCCAGCATTTT
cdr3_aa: CASSVFPGRNQPQHF

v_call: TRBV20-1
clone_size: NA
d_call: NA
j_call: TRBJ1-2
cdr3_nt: TGCAGTGCTAGAGGCGACAGTAGGCGCTATGGCTACACCTTC
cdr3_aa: CSARGDSRRYGYTF

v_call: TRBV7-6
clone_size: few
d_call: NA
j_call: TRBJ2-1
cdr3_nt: TGTGCCAGCAGCTCCGATCCCGGAGAGTGGGTTAGAAGGGGCTACAATGAGCAGTTCTTC
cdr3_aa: CASSSDPGEWVRRGYNEQFF

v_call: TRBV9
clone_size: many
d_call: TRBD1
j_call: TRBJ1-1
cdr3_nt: TGTGCCAGCAGTCATATGACAGGGAGCACTGAAGCTTTCTTT
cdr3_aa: CASSHMTGSTEAFF

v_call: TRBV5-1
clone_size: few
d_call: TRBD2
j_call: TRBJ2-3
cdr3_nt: TGCGCCAGCAGCTTACCGGGACTAGCGGGACCCCACGGGGATACGCAGTATTTT
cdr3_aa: CASSLPGLAGPHGDTQYF

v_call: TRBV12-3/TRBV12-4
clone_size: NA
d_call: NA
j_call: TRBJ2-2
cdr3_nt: TGTGCCAGCAGTAAACGAGAAACGAACACCGGGGAGCTGTTTTTT
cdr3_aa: CASSKRETNTGELFF

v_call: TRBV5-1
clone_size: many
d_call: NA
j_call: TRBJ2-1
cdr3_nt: TGCGCCAGCAGTTACAGGACCGTCGGTTCCTACAATGAGCAGTTCTTC
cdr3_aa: CASSYRTVGSYNEQFF

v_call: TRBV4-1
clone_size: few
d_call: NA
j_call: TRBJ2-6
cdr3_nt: TGCGCCAGCAGCCAGGGTCTCTGGGCCAACGTCCTGACTTTC
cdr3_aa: CASSQGLWANVLTF

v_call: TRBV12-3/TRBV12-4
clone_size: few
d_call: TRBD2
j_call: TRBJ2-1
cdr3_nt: TGTGCCAGCAACCTAGCGGGAGGGCCAAATGAGCAGTTCTTC
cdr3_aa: CASNLAGGPNEQFF

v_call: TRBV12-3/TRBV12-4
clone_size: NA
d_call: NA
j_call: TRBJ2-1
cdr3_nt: TGTGCCAGCAGTTCCCCTAGCCGGAGGGCCCCCAATGAGCAGTTCTTC
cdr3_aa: CASSSPSRRAPNEQFF

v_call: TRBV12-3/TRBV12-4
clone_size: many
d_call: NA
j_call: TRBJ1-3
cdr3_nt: TGTGCCAGCAGTTTACTGTCTGGAAACACCATATATTTT
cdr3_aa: CASSLLSGNTIYF

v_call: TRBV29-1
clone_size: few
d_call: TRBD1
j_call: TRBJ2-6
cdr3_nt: TGCAGCGTTGAAACCTGGGGGACAGGGGGGACTGGGGCCAACGTCCTGACTTTC
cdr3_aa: CSVETWGTGGTGANVLTF

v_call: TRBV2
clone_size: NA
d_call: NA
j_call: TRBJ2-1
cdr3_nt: TGTGCCAGCAGGCCACAACGCCAAGGGGGGACGTTCTTC
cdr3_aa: CASRPQRQGGTFF

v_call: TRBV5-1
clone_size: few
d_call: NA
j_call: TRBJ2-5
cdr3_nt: TGCGCCAGCAGCTTGGGGCACGAACAGGGCCCCCAGTACTTC
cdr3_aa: CASSLGHEQGPQYF

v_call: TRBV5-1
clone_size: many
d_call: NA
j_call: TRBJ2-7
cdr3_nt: TGCGCCAGCAGCTTGGCGACAGGACTCTTCACCTACGAGCAGTACTTC
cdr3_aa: CASSLATGLFTYEQYF

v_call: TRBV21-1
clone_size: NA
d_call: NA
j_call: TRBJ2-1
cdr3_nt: TGTGCCAGCAGCAAAGACCTCTCTGGGGATTGGGGGAGGATATCCTACAATGAGCAGTTCTTC
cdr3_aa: CASSKDLSGDWGRISYNEQFF

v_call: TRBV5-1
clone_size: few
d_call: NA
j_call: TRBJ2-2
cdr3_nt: TGCGCCAGCAGCGCCAGGTCGGACCTTAGCACCGGGGAGCTGTTTTTT
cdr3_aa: CASSARSDLSTGELFF

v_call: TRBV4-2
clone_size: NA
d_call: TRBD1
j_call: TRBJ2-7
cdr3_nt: TGTGCCAGCAGCCAACAAACCGGGACAGGGACCTACGAGCAGTACTTC
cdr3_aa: CASSQQTGTGTYEQYF

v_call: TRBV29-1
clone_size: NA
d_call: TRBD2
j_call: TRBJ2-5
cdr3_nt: TGCAGCGTCATAGCGGGAGTGGAAGAGACCCAGTACTTC
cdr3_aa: CSVIAGVEETQYF

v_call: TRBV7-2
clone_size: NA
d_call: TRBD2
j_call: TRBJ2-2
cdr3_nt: TGTGCCAGCAGCTTAGGTAGCGGGACATCCGGGGAGCTGTTTTTT
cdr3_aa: CASSLGSGTSGELFF

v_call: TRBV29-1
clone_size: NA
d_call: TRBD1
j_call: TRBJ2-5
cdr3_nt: TGCAGCGTCGGGACAGGGATACTCGGGACCCAGTACTTC
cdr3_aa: CSVGTGILGTQYF

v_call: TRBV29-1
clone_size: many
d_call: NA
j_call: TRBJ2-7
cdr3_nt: TGCAGCGTGGCATCGGGACTCGACCTCTACGAGCAGTACTTC
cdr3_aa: CSVASGLDLYEQYF

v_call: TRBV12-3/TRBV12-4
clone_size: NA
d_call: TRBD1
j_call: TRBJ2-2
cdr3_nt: TGTGCCAGCAGCCCGAACCTACAGGGGGCCGCCGGGGAGCTGTTTTTT
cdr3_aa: CASSPNLQGAAGELFF

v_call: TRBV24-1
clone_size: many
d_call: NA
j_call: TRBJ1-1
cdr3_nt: TGTGCCACCAGATTGTGCGGTGACATGAACACTGAAGCTTTCTTT
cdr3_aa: CATRLCGDMNTEAFF